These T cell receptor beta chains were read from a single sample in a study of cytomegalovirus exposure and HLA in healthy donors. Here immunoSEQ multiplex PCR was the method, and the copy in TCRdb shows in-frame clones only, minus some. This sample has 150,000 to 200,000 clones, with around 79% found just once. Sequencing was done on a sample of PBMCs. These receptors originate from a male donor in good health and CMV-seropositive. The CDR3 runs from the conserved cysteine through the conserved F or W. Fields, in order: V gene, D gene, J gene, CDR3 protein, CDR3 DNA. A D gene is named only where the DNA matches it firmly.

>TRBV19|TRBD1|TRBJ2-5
CASSLDRGQTTQETQYF
TGTGCCAGTAGTTTGGACAGGGGACAGACTACCCAAGAGACCCAGTACTTC
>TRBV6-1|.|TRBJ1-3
CASSVETSSGNTIYF
TGTGCCAGCAGTGTGGAGACGAGCTCTGGAAACACCATATATTTT
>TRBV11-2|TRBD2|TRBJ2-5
CASSFTSGGYQETQYF
TGTGCCAGCAGCTTCACTAGCGGGGGGTATCAAGAGACCCAGTACTTC
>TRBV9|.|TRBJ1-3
CASSVVGGGGRSGNTIYF
TGTGCCAGCAGCGTAGTTGGAGGGGGGGGCCGCTCTGGAAACACCATATATTTT
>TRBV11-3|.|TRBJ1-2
CASRTGGGYTF
TGTGCCAGCAGGACGGGGGGTGGCTACACCTTC
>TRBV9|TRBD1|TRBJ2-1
CASSPRGQATLSSYNEQFF
TGTGCCAGCAGCCCACGGGGACAGGCCACCTTAAGCTCCTACAATGAGCAGTTCTTC
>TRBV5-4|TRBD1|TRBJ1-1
CASSGPGQRTSEAFF
TGTGCCAGCAGCGGACCGGGACAGAGGACCTCCGAGGCTTTCTTT
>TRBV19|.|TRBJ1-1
CASIKQLGGRGMNTEAFF
TGTGCCAGTATCAAACAGTTGGGGGGACGGGGAATGAACACTGAAGCTTTCTTT
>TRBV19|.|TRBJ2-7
CASSIKGDLDEQYF
TGTGCCAGTAGTATTAAGGGGGATTTGGACGAGCAGTACTTC
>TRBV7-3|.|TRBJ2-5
CASSSGAGVKTQYF
TGTGCCAGCAGCTCCGGGGCAGGGGTGAAGACCCAGTACTTC
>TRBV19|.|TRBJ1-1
CASSVQGDTNTEAFF
TGTGCCAGTAGTGTACAAGGGGACACGAACACTGAAGCTTTCTTT
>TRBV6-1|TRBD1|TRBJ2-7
CASSEGQPPYEQYF
TGTGCCAGCAGTGAGGGACAGCCTCCCTACGAGCAGTACTTC
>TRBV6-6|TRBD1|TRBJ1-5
CASSSGTDFGQPQHF
TGTGCCAGCAGTTCCGGGACAGATTTTGGTCAGCCCCAGCATTTT